This TCR beta chain derives from a study of T cell changes during pregnancy in multiple sclerosis. Germline V CDR1 and CDR2: MGHDK, SYGVNS. This CDR3 spans 13 amino acids. V lost 6 bases, J lost 2 bases, and 10 bases lay in between. Clones were sequenced by immunoSEQ multiplex PCR, and TCRdb holds only the in-frame ones, with some missing. The sample yields about 86,000 clones, approximately 90% seen once. The sequences come from peripheral blood, collected in the first trimester of pregnancy. This TCR derives from a female donor in good health, enrolled as a control in a pregnancy study. This chain connects TRBV25-1 to TRBJ1-1, with D hard to call. The CDR3 loop reads CASRTGSNTEAFF. The CDR3 nucleotides read TGTGCCAGCAGAACGGGGTCCAACACTGAAGCTTTCTTT.